Each of the 25 T cell receptor beta chains below was sequenced from the same sample in a study of blood T cell repertoires in COVID-19. Sequencing was performed with immunoSEQ multiplex PCR; in TCRdb, only in-frame clones are kept and a portion is missing. The sample contains 200,000 to 250,000 clones, over 70% of which appear only once. Sequenced material: peripheral blood. The receptors stem from a woman aged 65 to 85 with acute or convalescent COVID-19.

The rearrangement links TRBV20-1 to TRBJ1-5, with TRBD1 matching 9 bases. CDR1 DFQATT and CDR2 SNEGSKA come from the germline V gene (reference sequence). The CDR3 totals 17 residues. The V gene end was trimmed by 3 bases and the J gene end by 4 bases; junction bases not matched to a gene: 13. CDR3 sequence: CSASDAARTGENQPQHF. CDR3 sequence (DNA): TGCAGTGCTAGTGATGCGGCGAGGACAGGGGAAAATCAGCCCCAGCATTTT.

The chain carries TRBV5-1 and TRBJ2-2; TRBD2 might be the D (6 bases). CDR1 is SGHRS, CDR2 YFSETQ, per germline. The length of the CDR3 is 16 residues. V lost 6 bases to trimming and J lost 2 bases, with 17 bases between them. Here the CDR3 DNA reads TGCGCCAGCACTTCCGGAGGGGCCTTTAACACCGGGGAGCTGTTTTTT. Its protein is CASTSGGAFNTGELFF.

The rearrangement joins TRBV6-5 to TRBJ2-7, with a weak D call TRBD1 (6 bases). The germline V and J ends were trimmed by 8 bases and 6 bases, with 20 bases remaining between them. CDR3 length: 14 amino acids. Germline V gives CDR1 MNHEY, CDR2 SVGAGI. The CDR3: CASLLGTQGTEQYF. The DNA for the CDR3 is TGTGCCAGCCTCCTGGGCACACAGGGAACCGAGCAGTACTTC.

V is TRBV6-4 and J is TRBJ2-1; D may be TRBD2 (6 bases). Germline loops: CDR1 MRHNA, CDR2 SNTAGT. V lost 4 bases to trimming and J lost 7 bases, with 14 bases between them. This CDR3 has 14 amino acids. The chain's CDR3 is CASSVMGGENEQFF. As DNA, the CDR3 is TGTGCCAGCAGTGTCATGGGGGGTGAGAATGAGCAGTTCTTC.

The CDR3 region is CASGFGTDTQYF. The DNA for the CDR3 is TGTGCTAGTGGTTTCGGCACAGATACGCAGTATTTT. This chain joins TRBV12-5 and TRBJ2-3; D gene ambiguous. The V end lost 3 bases, the J end lost 1 base, and 2 bases lay between the germline ends. CDR1 is LGHNT, CDR2 FRNRAP, per germline. The CDR3 is 12 residues long. Supplemented by reference TRBV12-5 and TRBJ2-3, the full variable domain reads DARVTQTPRHKVTEMGQEVTMRCQPILGHNTVFWYRQTMMQGLELLAYFRNRAPLDDSGMPKDRFSAEMPDATLATLKIQPSEPRDSAVYFCASGFGTDTQYFGPGTRLTVL.

This chain joins TRBV20-1 and TRBJ2-7; tentatively, D is TRBD2 (5 bases). The germline V gene encodes CDR1 DFQATT and CDR2 SNEGSKA (reference sequence). The V gene lost 3 bases and the J gene lost 2 bases, with 14 bases spanning the gap. This CDR3 is 14 amino acids long. The CDR3 DNA reads TGCAGTGCTAGTCCGGGGTTTTCAACCTACGAGCAGTACTTC. Translating gives CSASPGFSTYEQYF.

The CDR3, as DNA: TGCGCCAGCAGCTGGGGACAGGCCCAAGAGACCCAGTACTTC. Encoded protein: CASSWGQAQETQYF. The V call is TRBV5-1, the J call TRBJ2-5; 8 bases align to TRBD1. The CDR3 totals 14 residues. V shed 3 bases and J 1 base; nucleotides not matched to a gene: 2. Germline V gives CDR1 SGHRS, CDR2 YFSETQ.

V is TRBV7-3 and J is TRBJ2-2; a weak D match, TRBD1 (6 bases). Deletions cut 6 bases from V and 4 bases from J, with 12 bases between. The CDR3 sequence is 14 residues long. CDR1 SGHTA and CDR2 FQGTGA come from the germline V gene. CDR3 DNA sequence: TGTGCCAGCAGTCAGGGGTCAGGCACCGGGGAGCTGTTTTTT. Translated, it gives CASSQGSGTGELFF.

The chain uses TRBV11-2 and TRBJ2-1; 12 bases line up with TRBD2. The CDR3 length is 15 residues. The trim removed 2 bases at V and 6 bases at J, leaving 2 bases unmatched. CDR1 is SGHAT, CDR2 FQNNGV, per germline. The CDR3 region has the DNA TGTGCCAGCAGCTTATCTAGCGGGGGGGCCAATGAGCAGTTCTTC. Translating it yields CASSLSSGGANEQFF.

V gene TRBV6-5 combines with J gene TRBJ1-3, with 7 nucleotides matching TRBD1. The CDR3 is 14 amino acids. CDR1 and CDR2 (germline): MNHEY, SVGAGI. V trimming: 6 bases; J trimming: 2 bases; junction bases outside the gene matches: 4. The CDR3 is CASSLDRAGNTIYF. CDR3 coding DNA: TGTGCCAGCAGCCTAGACAGGGCTGGAAACACCATATATTTT.

This sequence joins TRBV4-1 and TRBJ2-7; TRBD2 might be the D (5 bases). The CDR3 is made up of 16 amino acids. V was cut by 1 base and J by 2 bases, with 15 bases left in between. Germline V lookup: CDR1 MGHRA, CDR2 YSYEKL. DNA of the CDR3: TGCGCCAGCAGCCAAGCCCCGGAGGCACTTACCTACGAGCAGTACTTC. It codes for CASSQAPEALTYEQYF.

Only one count was recorded for this clone. The gene calls are TRBV24-1 and TRBJ2-3; the match to TRBD1 covers 9 bases. V was clipped by 4 bases and J by 2 bases; unmatched bases: 6. The CDR3 runs to 16 residues. Germline assignment: CDR1 KGHDR and CDR2 SFDVKD. For the CDR3, the DNA is TGTGCCACCAGTGACCGGGACAGGGACATCACAGATACGCAGTATTTT. Translated: CATSDRDRDITDTQYF.

The chain carries TRBV11-2 and TRBJ2-7; 8 bases match TRBD1. The trim removed 5 bases at V and 3 bases at J, leaving 12 bases unmatched. The CDR3 is 16 residues long. Germline CDR1 reads SGHAT; CDR2 reads FQNNGV. In DNA, the CDR3 is TGTGCCAGCAGCCGACCCGGGACAGGCGGATTCTACGAGCAGTACTTC. It encodes CASSRPGTGGFYEQYF.

V gene TRBV5-4 combines with J gene TRBJ1-5; D might be TRBD1 (6 bases). The CDR3 runs to 15 residues. The germline V and J ends were trimmed by 0 bases and 6 bases, with 13 bases remaining between them. Per germline, CDR1 SGHNT and CDR2 YYREEE (reference sequence). The CDR3 nucleotides read TGTGCCAGCAGCTTGGGTCTACAGGGTGGTCAGCCCCAGCATTTT. It yields the protein CASSLGLQGGQPQHF.

This chain joins TRBV5-6 and TRBJ2-7; 9 nucleotides agree with TRBD1. This CDR3 has 14 amino acids. V was clipped by 1 base and J by 3 bases; unmatched bases: 2. The germline V gene encodes CDR1 SGHDT and CDR2 YYEEEE. The CDR3 DNA sequence: TGTGCCAGCAGCTTGACAGGGGGCCTCTACGAGCAGTACTTC. This codes for CASSLTGGLYEQYF.

The rearrangement uses TRBV3-1 (or the pseudogene TRBV3-2) and TRBJ2-5, with 9 bases matching TRBD1. J gave up 4 bases and V 4 bases, and 7 bases lay outside the gene matches. This CDR3 contains 15 residues. From germline, CDR1 is LGHDT and CDR2 YNNKEL (reference sequence). In DNA form, the CDR3 reads TGTGCCAGCAGCCGGGAGGGGACAGGGATAGAGACCCAGTACTTC. As protein: CASSREGTGIETQYF.

In regard to this clone: Other DNA sequences within the sample encode an identical CDR3. V usage is TRBV11-2 and J usage is TRBJ2-5; D remains unclear. V lost 3 bases to trimming and J lost 3 bases, with 8 bases between them. The length of the CDR3 is 13 residues. Germline lookup yields CDR1 SGHAT and CDR2 FQNNGV. The CDR3 sequence: CASSFSREETQYF. DNA of the CDR3: TGTGCCAGCAGCTTCTCCCGGGAAGAGACCCAGTACTTC.

The table lists this clone with a count of one. The chain has TRBV2 and TRBJ1-2; D uncertain. Germline CDR1 SNHLY, CDR2 FYNNEI. The CDR3 is made up of 13 amino acids. The germline V and J ends were trimmed by 8 bases and 3 bases, with 13 bases remaining between them. CDR3 residues: CASHRAADYGYTF. The CDR3 bases are TGTGCCAGCCATCGTGCCGCGGACTATGGCTACACCTTC.

About this clone: Other DNA sequences in the sample encode the same CDR3. The rearrangement links TRBV2 to TRBJ2-2; TRBD2 agrees at 8 bases. This CDR3 contains 14 residues. Germline CDR1 and CDR2: SNHLY and FYNNEI. The junction had 1 base not matched to a gene; V was cut back by 7 bases and J by 0 bases. The CDR3 reads CASKAGANTGELFF. The DNA for the CDR3 is TGTGCCAGCAAAGCGGGGGCGAACACCGGGGAGCTGTTTTTT.

This CDR3 is CASSFSLNEQYF. The CDR3 DNA is TGCGCCAGCAGCTTTAGCCTTAACGAGCAGTACTTC. The gene calls are TRBV5-1 and TRBJ2-7; D unresolved. Germline lookup yields CDR1 SGHRS and CDR2 YFSETQ. V dropped 2 bases and J dropped 5 bases, with 8 bases sitting between them. The CDR3 has 12 amino acids.

This clone was observed a few times. The chain employs TRBV7-2 and TRBJ2-2; TRBD2 aligns across 8 bases. The germline V gene has CDR1 SGHTA and CDR2 FQGNSA. The V gene end was trimmed by 6 bases and the J gene end by 2 bases; junction bases not matched to a gene: 5. This CDR3 has 15 residues. The chain's CDR3 is CASRAGGLNTGELFF. The DNA for the CDR3 is TGTGCCAGCAGGGCGGGGGGTCTAAACACCGGGGAGCTGTTTTTT.

The V gene is TRBV18, the J gene TRBJ2-1; TRBD2 matches 8 bases. Trimming removed 3 bases from V and 7 bases from J; junction bases left unmatched: 8. This CDR3 is 15 amino acids long. CDR1 is KGHSH, CDR2 LQKENI, per germline. CDR3 amino acids: CASSPPSGGGNEQFF. CDR3 nucleotide sequence: TGTGCCAGCTCACCGCCAAGCGGGGGAGGGAATGAGCAGTTCTTC.

The V gene is TRBV24-1, the J gene TRBJ2-3, with a weak D call TRBD1 (6 bases). CDR1 KGHDR and CDR2 SFDVKD come from the germline V gene. Trimming shortened V by 4 bases and J by 1 base, and 14 bases separated the two germline ends. The CDR3 runs to 16 residues. CDR3 sequence: CATSDPPHRGTDTQYF. CDR3 nucleotides: TGTGCCACCAGTGACCCTCCACACAGGGGCACAGATACGCAGTATTTT.

This clone has just a few counts. V is TRBV6-5 and J is TRBJ1-5; a possible D gene is TRBD1 (6 bases). Per the germline V gene, CDR1 is MNHEY and CDR2 is SVGAGI. The CDR3 runs 15 residues. V gave up 6 bases and J gave up 5 bases, with 17 bases separating them. The CDR3 region is CASSPGHGSYQPQHF. The CDR3 DNA reads as TGTGCCAGCAGCCCGGGACACGGATCTTATCAGCCCCAGCATTTT.

The chain has TRBV10-3 and TRBJ1-3; TRBD1 might be the D (5 bases). Between the trimmed V and J ends, which lost 10 bases and 2 bases, there was a span of 12 bases. This CDR3 spans 13 amino acids. Germline loops: CDR1 ENHRY, CDR2 SYGVKD. The CDR3 region is CATSPGAGNTIYF. Here the CDR3 DNA reads TGTGCCACTTCCCCGGGGGCTGGAAACACCATATATTTT.